Listed below are T cell receptor beta chains from one sample, sequenced in a study of T cell repertoires in cytomegalovirus infection. MiXCR was run by TCRdb on the reads, yielding one entry per CDR3 protein. The profile covers roughly 730,000 distinct CDR3 sequences, with about 30% appearing a single time and about 20% taken by the ten largest. These TCRs' antigens remain unknown. Sequencing was performed on cultured PBMCs, taken from culture after CMV antigen stimulation. The receptor set was obtained from a human donor in good health (CMV status not recorded). Some clones in this sample may be carry-over from other donors' samples. Both conserved end residues are part of each CDR3. D genes are given only for firm matches. Only some rows state a clone size, as once, few, many or a class for expanded clones.

clone_size,v_call,j_call,d_call,cdr3_nt,cdr3_aa
few,TRBV7-9,TRBJ2-3,TRBD2,TGTGCCAGCAGCCCGACTAGCGGGAGGGCAGATACGCAGTATTTT,CASSPTSGRADTQYF
-,TRBV7-9,TRBJ2-7,-,TGTGCCAGCAGCCCCGTCTTTTTAGGCGAGCAGTACTTC,CASSPVFLGEQYF
few,TRBV2,TRBJ2-7,-,TGTGCCAGCATCGGTACCGAGCAGTACTTC,CASIGTEQYF
few,TRBV7-9,TRBJ2-7,TRBD1,TGTGCCAGCAGCCCGGGAAATTCCCTTGACAGGGGCGAGCAGTACTTC,CASSPGNSLDRGEQYF
few,TRBV6-5,TRBJ2-3,-,TGTGCCAGCAGTTCCGACTCCTTGGATACGCAGTATTTT,CASSSDSLDTQYF
few,TRBV7-8,TRBJ1-1,-,TGTGCCAGCAGCTCCAACCTCTGGACTGAAGCTTTCTTT,CASSSNLWTEAFF
-,TRBV7-9,TRBJ2-1,-,TGTGCCAGCAGCTTTAAGGTGCCTGAGCAGTTCTTC,CASSFKVPEQFF
once,TRBV7-2,TRBJ2-1,-,TGTGCCAGCAGCTTAGGCCTTCTCGTCGGTGAGCAGTTCTTC,CASSLGLLVGEQFF
many,TRBV7-2,TRBJ2-7,TRBD2,TGTGCCAGCAGCGCCATAGCGGGAGGAAACGAGCAGTACTTC,CASSAIAGGNEQYF
-,TRBV10-2,TRBJ2-7,-,TGCGCCAGCAGTGAGTCGGGGCAGGGGAATTACGAGCAGTACTTC,CASSESGQGNYEQYF
-,TRBV20-1,TRBJ2-7,TRBD1,TGCAGTGCTGTGGACAGGGGGCGCTCCTACGAGCAGTACTTC,CSAVDRGRSYEQYF
-,TRBV4-2,TRBJ1-6,-,TGTGCCAGCAGCCAGGTACCGGGACGGAAAAATTCACCCCTCCACTTT,CASSQVPGRKNSPLHF
-,TRBV20-1,TRBJ2-3,-,TGCAGTGCTAGGATAGATATGCAGTATTTT,CSARIDMQYF
-,TRBV20-1,TRBJ2-5,-,TGCAGTGCTAGTGTGGCAGGACCAGAGACCCAGTACTTC,CSASVAGPETQYF
-,TRBV5-1,TRBJ1-6,TRBD1,TGCGCCAGCAGCTTGGTTCAGGGGGATTATTCACCCCTCCACTTT,CASSLVQGDYSPLHF
-,TRBV6-2/TRBV6-3,TRBJ2-1,TRBD2,TGTGCCAGCAGTCCAATTTCCTCGAGGGGCGGAAGGCTAGCGGGAGGTTCGCCCTACAATGAGCAGTTCTTC,CASSPISSRGGRLAGGSPYNEQFF
-,TRBV10-3,TRBJ2-5,TRBD1,TGTGCCATCACGGCTTCTTCAGGGGGTCAAGAGACCCAGTACTTC,CAITASSGGQETQYF
-,TRBV4-1,TRBJ2-1,TRBD2,TGCGCCAGCAGCCGCGGGACTAGTCGTGGAAATGAGCAGTTCTTC,CASSRGTSRGNEQFF
-,TRBV28,TRBJ2-1,-,TGTGCCAGCACCTTGGACCATTACAATGAGCAGTTCTTC,CASTLDHYNEQFF
many,TRBV7-2,TRBJ2-1,-,TGTGCCAGCAGCACCTACGGGGGCTCCTACAATGAGCAGTTCTTC,CASSTYGGSYNEQFF
few,TRBV7-6,TRBJ2-1,TRBD2,TGTGCCAGCAGCTCGCCGCGGGAGAGGGTAAATGAGCAGTTCTTC,CASSSPRERVNEQFF
-,TRBV4-1,TRBJ2-3,TRBD1,TGCGCCAGCAGCCTATCCTGGACAGGCAGCGGCACAGATACGCAGTATTTT,CASSLSWTGSGTDTQYF
-,TRBV5-1,TRBJ2-3,TRBD1,TGCGCCAGCAGCTTAGAAGGACAGGTGGCAGATACGCAGTATTTT,CASSLEGQVADTQYF
few,TRBV2,TRBJ1-3,-,TGTGCCAGCGAGAACGAGGTTGCCTCTGGAAACACCATATATTTT,CASENEVASGNTIYF
-,TRBV7-2,TRBJ2-7,TRBD2,TGTGCCAGCAGAGCGGGCGGGGGGACCTACGAGCAGTACTTC,CASRAGGGTYEQYF
-,TRBV4-1,TRBJ1-2,TRBD1,TGCGCCAGCACACCGGGACAGGGCCCTCACTTCGGCTATGGCTACACCTTC,CASTPGQGPHFGYGYTF
-,TRBV7-2,TRBJ2-1,TRBD2,TGTGCCAGCAGCTTAAGTGGCGGGAGGGCCTACAATGAGCAGTTCTTC,CASSLSGGRAYNEQFF
few,TRBV28,TRBJ2-4,TRBD2,TGTGCCAGCAGTCCGGGGGGGATAGCCAAAAACATTCAGTACTTC,CASSPGGIAKNIQYF
many,TRBV7-2,TRBJ1-1,-,TGTGCCAGCAGCTTTGACCCGGCGAACACTGAAGCTTTCTTT,CASSFDPANTEAFF
once,TRBV7-9,TRBJ1-6,-,TGTGCCAGCAGCTTAGAGTCTTCCAGAGATTCACCCCTCCACTTT,CASSLESSRDSPLHF
few,TRBV12-3/TRBV12-4,TRBJ2-2,-,TGTGCCAGCACCCCTCACACTGGGTGGGGCGCTGGGGAGCTGTTTTTT,CASTPHTGWGAGELFF
-,TRBV20-1,TRBJ2-7,TRBD2,TGCAGTTATGGACGGGGGAGGGCCTACGAGCAGTACTTC,CSYGRGRAYEQYF
few,TRBV6-1,TRBJ1-4,-,TGTGCCAGCAGATCGGGCAGGCGTAATGAAAAACTGTTTTTT,CASRSGRRNEKLFF
-,TRBV5-1,TRBJ1-2,-,TGCGCCAGCAGCTTGGATCAATATGGCTACACCTTC,CASSLDQYGYTF
-,TRBV7-7,TRBJ2-5,-,TGTGCCAGCAGCCCCTTACGGGACTCATTTCAAGAGACCCAGTACTTC,CASSPLRDSFQETQYF
many,TRBV7-2,TRBJ2-7,-,TGTGCCAGCAGCTTAGTTTCCAGCGGAGCCTACGAGCAGTACTTC,CASSLVSSGAYEQYF
-,TRBV19,TRBJ2-5,-,TGTGCCAGTAGTATCGGGGGTTCGGGGGAGACCCAGTACTTC,CASSIGGSGETQYF
-,TRBV7-8,TRBJ2-1,-,TGTGCCAGCGGAGGTTACAATGAACAGTCCTTC,CASGGYNEQSF
-,TRBV7-9,TRBJ2-5,-,TGTGCCAGCAGCGACGGGAGACAAGAGACCCAGTACTTC,CASSDGRQETQYF
many,TRBV7-2,TRBJ2-7,TRBD1,TGTGCCAGCAGCTTGGGGGACAGCTCCTACGAGCAGTACTTC,CASSLGDSSYEQYF
-,TRBV7-8,TRBJ1-1,-,TGTGCCAGCAGCTTTTGGGCGATCACTGAAGCTTTCTTT,CASSFWAITEAFF
few,TRBV4-1,TRBJ2-2,TRBD1,TGCGCCAGCAGCCCGTGGTCCGGGACAGGCGAGCGGTACACCGGGGAGCTGTTTTTT,CASSPWSGTGERYTGELFF
many,TRBV7-2,TRBJ2-3,TRBD2,TGTGCCAGCAGCTCCCGCCTCTCGGGACTAGTAGATACGCAGTATTTT,CASSSRLSGLVDTQYF
few,TRBV2,TRBJ2-1,-,TGTGCCAGCGACCGGGGAAACAATGAGCAGTTCTTC,CASDRGNNEQFF
few,TRBV6-1,TRBJ1-4,-,TGTGCCAGCAGTACCGGAGCGGGCGGGGGGGAAAAACTGTTTTTT,CASSTGAGGGEKLFF
-,TRBV11-2,TRBJ2-2,TRBD2,TGTGCCAGCAGCTTACCCCGGTGGGGTAGCGGGAGGGCCAATGGCGACACCGGGGAGCTGTTTTTT,CASSLPRWGSGRANGDTGELFF
few,TRBV7-6,TRBJ1-1,TRBD1,TGTGCCAGCAGCCACGCAGGGGGAAGCACTGAAGCTTTCTTT,CASSHAGGSTEAFF
many,TRBV19,TRBJ1-5,-,TGTGCCAGTAGTCCGACAGCATATAGCAATCAGCCCCAGCATTTT,CASSPTAYSNQPQHF
few,TRBV6-1,TRBJ2-3,-,TGTGCCAGCAGTGAACCCCGCGGAGGAAGCACAGATACGCAGTATTTT,CASSEPRGGSTDTQYF
few,TRBV7-4,TRBJ2-1,TRBD2,TGTGCCAGCAGCTTAGTCCCGATGCGGGGGGGGAGCTCCTACAATGAGCAGTTCTTC,CASSLVPMRGGSSYNEQFF
-,TRBV10-3,TRBJ2-5,-,TGTGCCATCAGTGTTAGTGAACAAGAGACCCAGTACTTC,CAISVSEQETQYF
-,TRBV6-1,TRBJ1-5,-,TGTGCCAGCAGTTCGCAGGGGATCAATCAGCCCCAGCATTTT,CASSSQGINQPQHF
-,TRBV7-9,TRBJ2-5,-,TGTGCCAGCAGCGCCAACTCAGGGAACCCCCGTGTAGGGACCCAGTACTTC,CASSANSGNPRVGTQYF